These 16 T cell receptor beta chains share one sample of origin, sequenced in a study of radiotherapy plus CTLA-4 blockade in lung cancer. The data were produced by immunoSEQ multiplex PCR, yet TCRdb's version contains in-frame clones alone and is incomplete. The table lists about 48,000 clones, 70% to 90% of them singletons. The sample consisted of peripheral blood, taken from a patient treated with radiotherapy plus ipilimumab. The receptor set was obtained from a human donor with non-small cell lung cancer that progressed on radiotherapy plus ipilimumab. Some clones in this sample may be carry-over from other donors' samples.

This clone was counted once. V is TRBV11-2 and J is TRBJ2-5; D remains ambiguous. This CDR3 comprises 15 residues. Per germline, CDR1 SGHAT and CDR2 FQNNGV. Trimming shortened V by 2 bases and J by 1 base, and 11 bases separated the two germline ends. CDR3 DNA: TGTGCCAGCAGCTTAACGTCACCGGTCCAAGAGACCCAGTACTTC. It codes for CASSLTSPVQETQYF.

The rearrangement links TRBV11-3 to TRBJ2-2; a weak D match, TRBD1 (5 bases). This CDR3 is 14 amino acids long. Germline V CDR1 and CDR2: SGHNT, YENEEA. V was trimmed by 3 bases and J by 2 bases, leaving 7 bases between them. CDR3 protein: CASSFDSNTGELFF. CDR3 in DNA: TGTGCCAGCAGCTTCGACAGTAACACCGGGGAGCTGTTTTTT.

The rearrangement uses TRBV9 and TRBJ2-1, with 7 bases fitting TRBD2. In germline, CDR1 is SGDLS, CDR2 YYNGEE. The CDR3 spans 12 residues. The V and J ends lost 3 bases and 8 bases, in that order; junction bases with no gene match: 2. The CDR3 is CASSGAGDEQFF. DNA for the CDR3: TGTGCCAGCAGCGGCGCGGGGGATGAGCAGTTCTTC. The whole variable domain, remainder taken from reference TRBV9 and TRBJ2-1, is DSGVTQTPKHLITATGQRVTLRCSPRSGDLSVYWYQQSLDQGLQFLIQYYNGEERAKGNILERFSAQQFPDLHSELNLSSLELGDSALYFCASSGAGDEQFFGPGTRLTVL.

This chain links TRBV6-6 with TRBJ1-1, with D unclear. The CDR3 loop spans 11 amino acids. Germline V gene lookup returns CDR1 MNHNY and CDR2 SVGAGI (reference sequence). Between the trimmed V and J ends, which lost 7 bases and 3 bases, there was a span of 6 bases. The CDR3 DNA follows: TGTGCCAGCACGTCTTACACTGAAGCTTTCTTT. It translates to CASTSYTEAFF.

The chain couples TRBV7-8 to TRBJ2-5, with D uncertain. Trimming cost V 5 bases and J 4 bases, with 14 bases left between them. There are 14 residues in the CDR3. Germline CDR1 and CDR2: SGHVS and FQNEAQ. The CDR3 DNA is TGTGCCAGCAGCACCTCACCGACGGGAGAGACCCAGTACTTC. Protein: CASSTSPTGETQYF.

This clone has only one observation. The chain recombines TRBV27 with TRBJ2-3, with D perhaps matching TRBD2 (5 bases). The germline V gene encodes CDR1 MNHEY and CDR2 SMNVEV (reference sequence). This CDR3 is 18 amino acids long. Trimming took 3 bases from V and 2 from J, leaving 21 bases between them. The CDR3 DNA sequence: TGTGCCAGCAGTTTCGGGGTATTGAGGGAGAACCTCACAGATACGCAGTATTTT. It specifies CASSFGVLRENLTDTQYF.

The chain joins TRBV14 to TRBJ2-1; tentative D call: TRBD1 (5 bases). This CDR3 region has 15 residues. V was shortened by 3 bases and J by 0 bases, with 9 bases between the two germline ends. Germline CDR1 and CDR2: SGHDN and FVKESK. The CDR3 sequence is CASSQLDSSYNEQFF. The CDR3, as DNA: TGTGCCAGCAGCCAGCTTGACAGCTCCTACAATGAGCAGTTCTTC.

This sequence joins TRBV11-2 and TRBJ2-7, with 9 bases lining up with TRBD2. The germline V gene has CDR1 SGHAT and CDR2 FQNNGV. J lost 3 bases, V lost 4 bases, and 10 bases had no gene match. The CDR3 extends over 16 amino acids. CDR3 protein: CASSSQGAGGDYEQYF. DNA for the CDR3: TGTGCCAGCAGCTCGCAAGGGGCGGGGGGGGACTACGAGCAGTACTTC.

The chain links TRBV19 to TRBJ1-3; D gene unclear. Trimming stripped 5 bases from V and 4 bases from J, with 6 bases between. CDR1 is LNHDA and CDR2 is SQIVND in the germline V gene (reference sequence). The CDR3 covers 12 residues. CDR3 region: CASSALGNTIYF. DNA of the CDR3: TGTGCCAGTAGTGCACTAGGAAACACCATATATTTT.

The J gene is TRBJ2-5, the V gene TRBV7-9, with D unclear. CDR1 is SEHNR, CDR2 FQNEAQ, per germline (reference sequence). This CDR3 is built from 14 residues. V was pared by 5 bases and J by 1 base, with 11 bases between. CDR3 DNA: TGTGCCAGCAGCACAATGACAAGCCAAGAGACCCAGTACTTC. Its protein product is CASSTMTSQETQYF. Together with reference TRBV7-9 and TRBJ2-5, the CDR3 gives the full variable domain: DTGVSQNPRHKITKRGQNVTFRCDPISEHNRLYWYRQTLGQGPEFLTYFQNEAQLEKSRLLSDRFSAERPKGSFSTLEIQRTEQGDSAMYLCASSTMTSQETQYFGPGTRLLVL.

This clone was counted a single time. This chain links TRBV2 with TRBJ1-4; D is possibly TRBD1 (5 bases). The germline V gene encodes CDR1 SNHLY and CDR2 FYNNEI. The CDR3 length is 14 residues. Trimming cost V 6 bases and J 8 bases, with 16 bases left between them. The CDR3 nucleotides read TGTGCCAGCAGCAGGGATTCAAATGAAGAAAAACTGTTTTTT. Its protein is CASSRDSNEEKLFF.

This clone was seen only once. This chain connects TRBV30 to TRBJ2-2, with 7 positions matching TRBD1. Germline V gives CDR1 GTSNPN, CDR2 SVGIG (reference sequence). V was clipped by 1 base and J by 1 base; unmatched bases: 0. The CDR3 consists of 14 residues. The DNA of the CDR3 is TGTGCCTGGAGTGGACAGGGGAACACCGGGGAGCTGTTTTTT. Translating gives CAWSGQGNTGELFF.

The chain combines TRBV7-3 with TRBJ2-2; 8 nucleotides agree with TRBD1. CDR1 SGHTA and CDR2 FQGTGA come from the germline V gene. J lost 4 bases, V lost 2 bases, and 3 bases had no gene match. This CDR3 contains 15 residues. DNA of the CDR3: TGTGCCAGCAGCTTAGGACAGGGAGGCACCGGGGAGCTGTTTTTT. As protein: CASSLGQGGTGELFF.

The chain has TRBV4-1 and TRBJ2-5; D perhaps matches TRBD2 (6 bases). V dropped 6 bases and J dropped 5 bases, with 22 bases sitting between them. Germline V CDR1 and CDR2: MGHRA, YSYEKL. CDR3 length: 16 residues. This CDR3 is CASSYGGSTSTETQYF. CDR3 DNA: TGCGCCAGCAGTTATGGAGGGTCTACATCTACGGAGACCCAGTACTTC.

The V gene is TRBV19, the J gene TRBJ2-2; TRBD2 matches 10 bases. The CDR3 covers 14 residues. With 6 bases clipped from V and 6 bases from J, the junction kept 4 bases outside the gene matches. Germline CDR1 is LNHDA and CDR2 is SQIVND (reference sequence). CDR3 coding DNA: TGTGCCAGTAGAGGGACTAGCGTAGCCGGGGAGCTGTTTTTT. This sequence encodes CASRGTSVAGELFF.

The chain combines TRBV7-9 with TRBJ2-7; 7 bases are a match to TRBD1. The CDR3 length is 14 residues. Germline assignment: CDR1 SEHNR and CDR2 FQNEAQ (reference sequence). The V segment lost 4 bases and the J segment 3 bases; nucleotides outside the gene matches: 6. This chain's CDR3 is CASSSGQQSYEQYF. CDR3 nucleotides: TGTGCCAGCAGCTCGGGACAGCAAAGCTACGAGCAGTACTTC.